These 24 T cell receptor beta chains originate from one sample sequenced in a study of cytomegalovirus exposure and HLA in healthy donors (dated by TCRdb to about 2017). Library preparation used the immunoSEQ multiplex PCR assay. For the multiplex PCR, a mixture combining 60 forward primers for TCR Vbeta segments and 13 reverse primers for TCR Jbeta segments was used. TCRdb mirrors the immuneACCESS table, restricted to in-frame sequences. Some clones are absent from its copies; in checked studies, under half trace to an unresolved V gene, and the reason for the others is unknown. The sample table holds fewer than 200,000 clones, of which over 75% were seen once. The ten most abundant clones make up around 0.21% of the sample. The source material was PBMCs. The receptor source for this set is a girl less than two years old in good health and CMV-seronegative.

The chain combines TRBV30 with TRBJ2-3; possibly TRBD2 for D (6 bases). CDR3 length equals 12 residues. V dropped 3 bases and J dropped 8 bases, with 12 bases sitting between them. Germline V lookup: CDR1 GTSNPN, CDR2 SVGIG (reference sequence). CDR3 DNA sequence: TGTGCCTGGAGGGGAGGTGGGGGTACGCAGTATTTT. This sequence encodes CAWRGGGGTQYF.

The chain's CDR3 is CASSPSQGDGFSPLHF. The DNA for the CDR3 is TGTGCCAGCAGTCCTTCACAGGGAGACGGGTTTTCACCCCTCCACTTT. The rearrangement links TRBV27 to TRBJ1-6; possibly TRBD1 for D (6 bases). V was cut by 5 bases and J by 9 bases, with 20 bases left in between. This CDR3 contains 16 residues. Germline V lookup: CDR1 MNHEY, CDR2 SMNVEV (reference sequence).

The genes are TRBV5-1 and TRBJ2-3, with 10 positions matching TRBD2. The germline gives CDR1 SGHRS, CDR2 YFSETQ. Germline trimming cut 1 base from V and 2 bases from J; bases unmatched to any gene: 4. The CDR3 extends over 16 amino acids. The CDR3 DNA follows: TGCGCCAGCAGCTTGAGGACTAGCGGATTCACAGATACGCAGTATTTT. Translated: CASSLRTSGFTDTQYF.

The chain has TRBV19 and TRBJ1-5; D may be TRBD1 (5 bases). The germline V gene encodes CDR1 LNHDA and CDR2 SQIVND (reference sequence). The V gene lost 11 bases and the J gene lost 9 bases, with 14 bases spanning the gap. The CDR3 runs 11 residues. The CDR3 DNA is TGTGCCTCCGACGGGGGAGGGCCCCAGCATTTT. Its protein product is CASDGGGPQHF.

The V call is TRBV19, the J call TRBJ2-7; 9 nucleotides match TRBD1. CDR3 length equals 14 residues. J lost 7 bases, V lost 2 bases, and 6 bases had no gene match. CDR1 LNHDA and CDR2 SQIVND come from the germline V gene (reference sequence). The CDR3 is CASSIRTGAWEQYF. The CDR3 region has the DNA TGTGCCAGTAGTATACGGACAGGGGCGTGGGAGCAGTACTTC. The complete variable domain, with remaining parts taken from reference TRBV19 and TRBJ2-7, reads DGGITQSPKYLFRKEGQNVTLSCEQNLNHDAMYWYRQDPGQGLRLIYYSQIVNDFQKGDIAEGYSVSREKKESFPLTVTSAQKNPTAFYLCASSIRTGAWEQYFGPGTRLTVT.

In this sample, this clone turned up once. The chain uses TRBV19 and TRBJ1-1; D is unresolved. With 6 bases removed from V and 6 bases from J, the gap between germline ends came to 11 bases. CDR3 length: 12 amino acids. Germline CDR1 is LNHDA and CDR2 is SQIVND (reference sequence). CDR3 in amino acids: CASRFHYSEAFF. The CDR3 region has the DNA TGTGCCAGTAGATTTCACTACTCTGAAGCTTTCTTT. Drawing the rest from reference TRBV19 and TRBJ1-1, the complete variable domain is DGGITQSPKYLFRKEGQNVTLSCEQNLNHDAMYWYRQDPGQGLRLIYYSQIVNDFQKGDIAEGYSVSREKKESFPLTVTSAQKNPTAFYLCASRFHYSEAFFGQGTRLTVV.

This clone was counted only a few times. This rearrangement joins TRBV9 to TRBJ2-3; D is possibly TRBD2 (5 bases). Germline lookup yields CDR1 SGDLS and CDR2 YYNGEE. The CDR3 loop spans 13 amino acids. V lost 3 bases and J lost 6, with 11 bases in between. CDR3 coding DNA: TGTGCCAGCAGCGCAGGACTGGGGGATACGCAGTATTTT. Translated: CASSAGLGDTQYF.

The chain carries TRBV10-3 and TRBJ2-1; 7 bases fit TRBD2. Losses at the gene ends were 4 bases for V and 7 bases for J; bases not matched to a gene: 7. Germline lookup yields CDR1 ENHRY and CDR2 SYGVKD. The CDR3 is made up of 14 amino acids. The CDR3, as DNA: TGTGCCATCAGTGGCGGGGAGGGGATTAATGAGCAGTTCTTC. Its translation: CAISGGEGINEQFF.

This chain links TRBV6-5 with TRBJ2-5, with D possibly being TRBD2 (5 bases). CDR3 length: 15 amino acids. V was clipped by 2 bases and J by 2 bases, with 12 bases between them. Germline V gene lookup returns CDR1 MNHEY and CDR2 SVGAGI. CDR3 sequence reads: CASSYTGGPQETQYF. In DNA form, the CDR3 reads TGTGCCAGCAGTTACACGGGCGGGCCTCAAGAGACCCAGTACTTC.

This clone was seen just once. The chain couples TRBV27 to TRBJ1-1; D gene unclear. V was shortened by 9 bases and J by 1 base, with 12 bases between the two germline ends. Germline V gene data show CDR1 as MNHEY and CDR2 as SMNVEV (reference sequence). The CDR3 sequence is 13 residues long. CDR3: CASHAARNTEAFF. CDR3 nucleotide sequence: TGTGCCAGTCATGCGGCGAGGAACACTGAAGCTTTCTTT.

The gene calls are TRBV7-8 and TRBJ2-1; TRBD2 aligns across 15 bases. Germline V gene lookup returns CDR1 SGHVS and CDR2 FQNEAQ. The CDR3 is 17 amino acids. The CDR3: CAHPRTSGGALPNEQFF. CDR3 nucleotide sequence: TGTGCTCATCCGAGGACTAGCGGGGGGGCCCTTCCGAATGAGCAGTTCTTC.

V is TRBV6-5 and J is TRBJ2-5, with D perhaps TRBD2 (6 bases). Between the trimmed V and J ends, which lost 3 bases and 4 bases, there was a span of 15 bases. The CDR3 totals 15 residues. Germline V CDR1 and CDR2: MNHEY, SVGAGI. The CDR3, as DNA: TGTGCCAGCAGTTATCGGGACTGGGGAGGAGAGACCCAGTACTTC. Translated, it gives CASSYRDWGGETQYF.

The V gene is TRBV7-8, the J gene TRBJ1-2, with TRBD1 identical over 7 bases. The CDR3 contains 15 residues. Trimming at V came to 2 bases and at J to 8 bases, leaving 11 bases not matched to a gene. Per germline, CDR1 SGHVS and CDR2 FQNEAQ. The CDR3 coding sequence is TGTGCCAGCAGCTTAATTTACAGGGGAAGTGGAGGCTACACCTTC. Translation: CASSLIYRGSGGYTF. Variable domain in full (rest from reference TRBV7-8 and TRBJ1-2): GAGVSQSPRYKVAKRGQDVALRCDPISGHVSLFWYQQALGQGPEFLTYFQNEAQLDKSGLPSDRFFAERPEGSVSTLKIQRTQQEDSAVYLCASSLIYRGSGGYTFGSGTRLTVV.

The chain carries TRBV7-8 and TRBJ1-2; no definite D call. The germline V and J ends were trimmed by 1 base and 8 bases, with 23 bases remaining between them. CDR1 and CDR2 from the germline V gene are SGHVS and FQNEAQ. This CDR3 contains 17 residues. This chain's CDR3 is CASSLGVAGTPAGGYTF. The CDR3 DNA follows: TGTGCCAGCAGCTTAGGGGTGGCTGGCACCCCCGCGGGGGGCTACACCTTC.

The chain couples TRBV14 to TRBJ1-2; D is undetermined. CDR3 size: 17 residues. The germline V and J ends were trimmed by 4 bases and 3 bases, with 21 bases remaining between them. Per the germline V gene, CDR1 is SGHDN and CDR2 is FVKESK. CDR3 DNA: TGTGCCAGCAGCCCTTTTGGGCGGGGAGATCTTGACTATGGCTACACCTTC. As protein: CASSPFGRGDLDYGYTF.

This clone occurred once. The chain couples TRBV14 to TRBJ2-5, with D perhaps TRBD2 (5 bases). The CDR3 extends over 13 amino acids. CDR1 SGHDN and CDR2 FVKESK come from the germline V gene. With 3 bases removed from V and 7 bases from J, the gap between germline ends came to 12 bases. The CDR3 spells CASSQTLEGTQYF. The CDR3 nucleotides read TGTGCCAGCAGCCAGACTTTAGAGGGGACCCAGTACTTC.

This chain connects TRBV19 to TRBJ2-1; 10 bases line up with TRBD2. The CDR3 extends over 14 amino acids. Germline V CDR1 and CDR2: LNHDA, SQIVND (reference sequence). The J segment lost 9 bases and the V segment lost 9 bases, leaving 11 bases of the junction unmatched. The CDR3 reads CASNVAGGALEQFF. The CDR3 region has the DNA TGTGCCAGCAATGTAGCGGGGGGAGCCCTTGAGCAGTTCTTC.

This clone has only one observation. Here the CDR3 reads CASSILGAAANYGYTF. CDR3 DNA sequence: TGTGCCAGTAGTATTCTGGGGGCAGCCGCTAACTATGGCTACACCTTC. V and J are TRBV19 and TRBJ1-2; D perhaps matches TRBD1 (6 bases). Looked up from germline, CDR1 is LNHDA and CDR2 is SQIVND (reference sequence). This CDR3 contains 16 residues. The V end was cut by 3 bases, the J end by 0 bases, with 14 bases between.

This clone is a singleton in its sample. Other DNA sequences in this sample translate to the same CDR3. This sequence joins TRBV7-3 and TRBJ2-5, with D perhaps matching TRBD2 (6 bases). The CDR3 spans 14 residues. Trimming removed 1 base from V and 2 bases from J, with 8 bases in between. Germline CDR1 and CDR2: SGHTA and FQGTGA. CDR3 nucleotide sequence: TGTGCCAGCAGCTTAAAAGGAGGGCAAGAGACCCAGTACTTC. Protein sequence: CASSLKGGQETQYF.

The chain links TRBV30 to TRBJ2-7; unclear D gene. This CDR3 spans 12 amino acids. Trimming stripped 0 bases from V and 5 bases from J, with 8 bases between. Germline V gene sequence: CDR1 GTSNPN, CDR2 SVGIG (reference sequence). The CDR3 sequence is CAWSVLRDEQYF. CDR3 bases: TGTGCCTGGAGTGTACTAAGAGACGAGCAGTACTTC.

A word on this clone: Germline is not matched at one junction end, which may reflect a read error. The rearrangement uses TRBV6-1 and TRBJ2-1; the match to TRBD2 covers 8 bases. CDR1 is MNHNS, CDR2 SASEGT, per germline. The CDR3 loop spans 15 amino acids. CDR3 in amino acids: CASREAGLGINEQFF. CDR3 DNA sequence: TGTGCCAGCAGGGAAGCGGGACTAGGGATCAATGAGCAGTTCTTC.

This sequence joins TRBV30 and TRBJ2-1; tentatively, D is TRBD2 (6 bases). Trimming took off 0 bases at V and 9 bases at J, with 21 bases between the two ends. The CDR3 is made up of 16 amino acids. CDR1 GTSNPN and CDR2 SVGIG come from the germline V gene (reference sequence). DNA of the CDR3: TGTGCCTGGAGTGTAGGAGTTACTAGCCACGATCCTGAGCAGTTCTTC. It codes for CAWSVGVTSHDPEQFF.

The chain employs TRBV4-1 and TRBJ2-1, with 8 bases aligning to TRBD2. The junction had 5 bases not matched to a gene; V was cut back by 4 bases and J by 3 bases. The germline V gene has CDR1 MGHRA and CDR2 YSYEKL. The CDR3 sequence is 15 residues long. CDR3 protein: CASSPSGRGYNEQFF. The CDR3, as DNA: TGCGCCAGCAGCCCAAGCGGGAGAGGCTACAATGAGCAGTTCTTC.

The V gene is TRBV27, the J gene TRBJ1-5; D possibly corresponds to TRBD1 (6 bases). Germline assignment: CDR1 MNHEY and CDR2 SMNVEV (reference sequence). V lost 2 bases and J 7 bases, leaving 15 bases between the germline ends. CDR3 length: 15 amino acids. CDR3 coding DNA: TGTGCCAGCAGTTTAGGGCAGGGGTCGGTGCAGCCCCAGCATTTT. This translates into CASSLGQGSVQPQHF.